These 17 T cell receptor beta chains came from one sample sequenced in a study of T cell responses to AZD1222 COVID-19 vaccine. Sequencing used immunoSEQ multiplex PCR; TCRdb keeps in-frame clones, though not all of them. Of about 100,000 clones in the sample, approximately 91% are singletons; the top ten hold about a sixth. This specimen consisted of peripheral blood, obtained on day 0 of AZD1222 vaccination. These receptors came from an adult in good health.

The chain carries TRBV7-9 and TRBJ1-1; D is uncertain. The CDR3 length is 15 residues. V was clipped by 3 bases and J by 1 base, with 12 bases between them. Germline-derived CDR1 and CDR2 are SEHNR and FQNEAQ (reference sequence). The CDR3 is CASSFARYGNTEAFF. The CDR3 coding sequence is TGTGCCAGCAGCTTCGCGAGGTACGGGAACACTGAAGCTTTCTTT. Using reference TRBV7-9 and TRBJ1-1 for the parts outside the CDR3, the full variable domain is DTGVSQNPRHKITKRGQNVTFRCDPISEHNRLYWYRQTLGQGPEFLTYFQNEAQLEKSRLLSDRFSAERPKGSFSTLEIQRTEQGDSAMYLCASSFARYGNTEAFFGQGTRLTVV.

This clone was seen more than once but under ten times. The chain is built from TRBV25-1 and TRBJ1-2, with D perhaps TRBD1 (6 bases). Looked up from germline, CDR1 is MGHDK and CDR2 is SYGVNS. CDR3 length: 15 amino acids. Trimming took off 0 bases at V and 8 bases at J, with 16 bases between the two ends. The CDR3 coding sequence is TGTGCCAGCAGTGAATATGATCGGGGGCTTGGAGGCTACACCTTC. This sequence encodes CASSEYDRGLGGYTF.

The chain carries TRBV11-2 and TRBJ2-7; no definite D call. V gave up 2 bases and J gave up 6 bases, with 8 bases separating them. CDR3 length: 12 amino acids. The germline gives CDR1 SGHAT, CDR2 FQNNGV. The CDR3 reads CASSLTDVEQYF. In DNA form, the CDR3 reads TGTGCCAGCAGCTTAACGGATGTCGAGCAGTACTTC.

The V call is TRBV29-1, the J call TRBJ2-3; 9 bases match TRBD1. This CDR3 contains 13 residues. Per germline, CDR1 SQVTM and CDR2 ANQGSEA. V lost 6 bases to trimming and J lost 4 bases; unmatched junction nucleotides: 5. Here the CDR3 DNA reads TGCAGCGTACCGGGACAGGGCTCAGATACGCAGTATTTT. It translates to CSVPGQGSDTQYF.

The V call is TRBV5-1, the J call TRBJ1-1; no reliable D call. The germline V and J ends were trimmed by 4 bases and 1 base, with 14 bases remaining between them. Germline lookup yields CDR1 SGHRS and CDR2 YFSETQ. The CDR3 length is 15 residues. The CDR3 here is CASSVGWVGNTEAFF. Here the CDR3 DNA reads TGCGCCAGCAGCGTAGGGTGGGTTGGGAACACTGAAGCTTTCTTT.

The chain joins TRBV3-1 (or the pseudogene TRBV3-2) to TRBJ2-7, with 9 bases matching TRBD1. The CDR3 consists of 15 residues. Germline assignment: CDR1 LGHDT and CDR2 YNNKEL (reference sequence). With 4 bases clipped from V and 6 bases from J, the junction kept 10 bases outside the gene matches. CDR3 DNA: TGTGCCAGCAGCCCGACGGGACAGGGAATCGGCGAGCAGTACTTC. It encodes CASSPTGQGIGEQYF.

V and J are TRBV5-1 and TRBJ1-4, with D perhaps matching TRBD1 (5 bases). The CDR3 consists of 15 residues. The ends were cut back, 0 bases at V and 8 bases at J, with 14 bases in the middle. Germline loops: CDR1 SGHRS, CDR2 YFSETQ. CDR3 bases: TGCGCCAGCAGCTTGGGCGCGCCCCGGGGGGAAAAACTGTTTTTT. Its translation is CASSLGAPRGEKLFF.

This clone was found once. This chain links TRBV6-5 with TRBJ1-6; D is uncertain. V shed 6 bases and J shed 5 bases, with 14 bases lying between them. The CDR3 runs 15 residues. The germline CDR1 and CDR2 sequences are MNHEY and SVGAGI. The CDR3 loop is CASRAGGINNSPLHF. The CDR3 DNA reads TGTGCCAGCAGAGCAGGAGGGATTAATAATTCACCCCTCCACTTT.

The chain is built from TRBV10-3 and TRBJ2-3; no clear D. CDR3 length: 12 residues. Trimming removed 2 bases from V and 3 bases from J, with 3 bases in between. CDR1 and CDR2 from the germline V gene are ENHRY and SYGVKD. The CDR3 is CAISERTDTQYF. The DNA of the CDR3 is TGTGCCATCAGTGAGAGGACAGATACGCAGTATTTT.

CDR3 loop: CATSPSRAPMRKLFF. CDR3 in DNA: TGTGCCACCAGCCCTTCACGGGCCCCAATGAGAAAACTGTTTTTT. This chain links TRBV15 with TRBJ1-4; D gene unclear. V shed 5 bases and J shed 10 bases, with 20 bases lying between them. The germline gives CDR1 LNHNV, CDR2 YYDKDF (reference sequence). The CDR3 loop spans 15 amino acids.

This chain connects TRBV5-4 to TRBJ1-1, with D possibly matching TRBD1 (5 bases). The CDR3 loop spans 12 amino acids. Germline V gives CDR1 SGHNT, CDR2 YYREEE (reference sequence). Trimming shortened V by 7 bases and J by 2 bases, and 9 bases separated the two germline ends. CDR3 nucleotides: TGTGCCAGCCAGGGAATTAACACTGAAGCTTTCTTT. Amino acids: CASQGINTEAFF. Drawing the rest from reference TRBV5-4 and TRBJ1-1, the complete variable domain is ETGVTQSPTHLIKTRGQQVTLRCSSQSGHNTVSWYQQALGQGPQFIFQYYREEENGRGNFPPRFSGLQFPNYSSELNVNALELDDSALYLCASQGINTEAFFGQGTRLTVV.

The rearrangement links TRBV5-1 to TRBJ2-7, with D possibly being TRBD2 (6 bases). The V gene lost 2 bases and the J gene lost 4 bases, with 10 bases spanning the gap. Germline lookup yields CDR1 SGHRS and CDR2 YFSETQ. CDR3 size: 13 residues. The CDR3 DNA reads TGCGCCAGCAGCTTTAGGGACTTTTACGAGCAGTACTTC. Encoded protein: CASSFRDFYEQYF.

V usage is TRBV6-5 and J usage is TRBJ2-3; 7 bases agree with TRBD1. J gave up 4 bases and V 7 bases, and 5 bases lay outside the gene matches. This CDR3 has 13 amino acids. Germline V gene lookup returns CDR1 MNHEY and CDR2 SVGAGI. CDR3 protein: CASNLQGPDTQYF. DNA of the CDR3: TGTGCCAGCAATTTACAGGGGCCAGATACGCAGTATTTT.

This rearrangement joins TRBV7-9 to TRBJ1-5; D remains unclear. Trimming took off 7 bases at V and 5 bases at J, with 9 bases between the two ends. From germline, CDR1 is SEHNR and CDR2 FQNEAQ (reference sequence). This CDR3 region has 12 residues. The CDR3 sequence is CASTNTDQPQHF. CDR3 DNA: TGTGCCAGCACCAACACAGATCAGCCCCAGCATTTT.

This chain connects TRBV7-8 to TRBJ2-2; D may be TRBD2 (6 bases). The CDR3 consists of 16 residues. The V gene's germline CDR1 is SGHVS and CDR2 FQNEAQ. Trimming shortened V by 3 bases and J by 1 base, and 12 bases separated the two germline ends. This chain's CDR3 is CASSFGRGMNTGELFF. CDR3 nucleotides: TGTGCCAGCAGCTTCGGGAGAGGAATGAACACCGGGGAGCTGTTTTTT.

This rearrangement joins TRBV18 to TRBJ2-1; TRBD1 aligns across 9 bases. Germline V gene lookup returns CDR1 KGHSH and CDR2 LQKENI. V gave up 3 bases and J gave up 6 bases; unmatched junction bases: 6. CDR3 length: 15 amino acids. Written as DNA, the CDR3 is TGTGCCAGCTCACCGGGACAGGGTGTAATCAATGAGCAGTTCTTC. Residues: CASSPGQGVINEQFF.

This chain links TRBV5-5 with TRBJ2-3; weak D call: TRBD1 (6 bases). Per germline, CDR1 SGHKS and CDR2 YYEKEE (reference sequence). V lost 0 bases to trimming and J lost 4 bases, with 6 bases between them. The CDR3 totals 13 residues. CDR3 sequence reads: CASSLAGADTQYF. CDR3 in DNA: TGTGCCAGCAGCTTGGCAGGGGCAGATACGCAGTATTTT.